The 17 T cell receptor beta chains below were found in one sample sequenced in a study of T-cell memory formation after mild COVID-19. TCRdb independently ran MiXCR on the 5' RACE reads; one entry per CDR3 protein. The table lists about 150,000 distinct CDR3 sequences, roughly 6.3% of them singletons. The sample taken for sequencing was PBMCs or a T cell subset sorted from them (not recorded which). Source of these receptors: an adult woman who had mild COVID-19 (a few samples of this study predate the infection). Cell type and time point are not known.

This clonotype occurred many times. This chain uses TRBV7-9 with TRBJ1-1; D not certain. V was clipped by 5 bases and J by 1 base, with 11 bases between them. Per the germline V gene, CDR1 is SEHNR and CDR2 is FQNEAQ (reference sequence). This CDR3 region has 14 residues. The CDR3, as DNA: TGTGCCAGCAGCACCCAACTGGGGAACACTGAAGCTTTCTTT. Encoded protein: CASSTQLGNTEAFF.

This clonotype was detected many times. This chain uses TRBV21-1 with TRBJ1-6. TRBV21-1 is labeled a pseudogene. The CDR3 spans 15 residues. The CDR3 DNA sequence: TGTGCCAGCAGCAAAGAAGACTCCTATAATTCACCCCTCCACTTT. Translated: CASSKEDSYNSPLHF.

The J gene is TRBJ2-1, the V gene TRBV3-1, with 7 nucleotides matching TRBD2. The germline gives CDR1 LGHDT, CDR2 YNNKEL (reference sequence). V lost 0 bases and J lost 7; bases outside the gene matches: 6. This CDR3 spans 15 amino acids. In DNA, the CDR3 is TGTGCCAGCAGCCAAGAGTTAATCGGGGGGAATGAGCAGTTCTTC. Amino acid sequence: CASSQELIGGNEQFF.

The CDR3 is CAPGGEDTQYF. As DNA, the CDR3 is TGTGCCCCGGGGGGGGAGGATACGCAGTATTTT. The genes are TRBV21-1 and TRBJ2-3; TRBD2 is the table's D call and was not checked against the DNA. TRBV21-1 is reported as a pseudogene. CDR3 length: 11 amino acids.

This clonotype was detected only a few times. The V and J genes are TRBV7-2 and TRBJ2-7; no firm D call. CDR3 size: 8 residues. V lost 7 bases, J lost 10 bases, and 5 bases lay in between. CDR1 is SGHTA and CDR2 is FQGNSA in the germline V gene. The DNA for the CDR3 is TGTGCCAGCATTTTCCAGTACTTC. This encodes CASIFQYF.

This clonotype has ten or more counts. This sequence joins TRBV5-1 and TRBJ2-1, with TRBD1 identical over 7 bases. CDR3 length: 16 residues. The V segment lost 1 base and the J segment 2 bases; nucleotides outside the gene matches: 6. The germline CDR1 and CDR2 sequences are SGHRS and YFSETQ. CDR3: CASSLSRDRAYNEQFF. CDR3 sequence (DNA): TGCGCCAGCAGCTTGTCCCGGGACAGAGCCTACAATGAGCAGTTCTTC. Combining the CDR3 with reference TRBV5-1 and TRBJ2-1 gives the whole variable domain KAGVTQTPRYLIKTRGQQVTLSCSPISGHRSVSWYQQTPGQGLQFLFEYFSETQRNKGNFPGRFSGRQFSNSRSEMNVSTLELGDSALYLCASSLSRDRAYNEQFFGPGTRLTVL.

A few counts support this clonotype. The V call is TRBV9, the J call TRBJ2-1; TRBD2 agrees at 8 bases. The CDR3 runs to 17 residues. Losses at the gene ends were 4 bases for V and 0 bases for J; bases not matched to a gene: 9. Germline V gene sequence: CDR1 SGDLS, CDR2 YYNGEE. The CDR3 DNA is TGTGCCAGCAGCCCCCGACTAGCGCAGAGCTCCTACAATGAGCAGTTCTTC. This sequence encodes CASSPRLAQSSYNEQFF.

In the case of this clonotype: A much more abundant neighbour one base away suggests this may be a read error. The V call is TRBV2, the J call TRBJ2-1; D gene ambiguous. There are 15 residues in the CDR3. Trimming took 4 bases from V and 8 from J, leaving 18 bases between them. Germline-derived CDR1 and CDR2 are SNHLY and FYNNEI. CDR3 sequence: CASSVVGRCDYEQFF. The DNA for the CDR3 is TGTGCCAGCAGTGTGGTGGGCCGCTGTGATTATGAGCAGTTCTTC.

The chain recombines TRBV7-2 with TRBJ2-3, with 7 bases fitting TRBD1. This CDR3 is 13 amino acids long. With V trimmed by 4 bases and J by 4 bases, 2 bases remained unmatched. Germline CDR1 reads SGHTA; CDR2 reads FQGNSA. The DNA of the CDR3 is TGTGCCAGCAGCTACAGGGGCCCAGATACGCAGTATTTT. This encodes CASSYRGPDTQYF. Supplemented by reference TRBV7-2 and TRBJ2-3, the full variable domain reads GAGVSQSPSNKVTEKGKDVELRCDPISGHTALYWYRQSLGQGLEFLIYFQGNSAPDKSGLPSDRFSAERTGGSVSTLTIQRTQQEDSAVYLCASSYRGPDTQYFGPGTRLTVL.

This clonotype was observed at least ten times. This rearrangement joins TRBV12-3 or TRBV12-4 to TRBJ1-1; D gene unclear. The CDR3 contains 14 residues. Trimming removed 2 bases at V and 1 base at J, with 8 bases between. The CDR3 sequence is CASSLFWGNTEAFF. CDR3 DNA sequence: TGTGCCAGCAGTTTATTTTGGGGGAACACTGAAGCTTTCTTT.

This sequence joins TRBV5-5 and TRBJ2-1; either TRBD1 or TRBD2 may supply D (5 bases each). Per germline, CDR1 SGHKS and CDR2 YYEKEE (reference sequence). The CDR3 spans 16 residues. Trimming took 0 bases from V and 2 from J, leaving 12 bases between them. The CDR3 here is CASSLATGRTYNEQFF. In DNA, the CDR3 is TGTGCCAGCAGCTTGGCCACGGGACGGACCTACAATGAGCAGTTCTTC.

This clonotype was detected a few times. The chain is built from TRBV5-4 and TRBJ2-5, with TRBD2 matching over 12 bases. Trimming cost V 3 bases and J 4 bases; bases outside gene matches: 4. The CDR3 spans 15 residues. Germline V CDR1 and CDR2: SGHNT, YYREEE (reference sequence). The CDR3: CASSSTSGGSETQYF. CDR3 bases: TGTGCCAGCAGCTCGACTAGCGGGGGATCAGAGACCCAGTACTTC.

This clonotype was counted many times. The chain carries TRBV5-1 and TRBJ2-3, with D possibly TRBD1 on 7 matching bases. Deletions cut 0 bases from V and 8 bases from J, with 13 bases between. The CDR3 sequence is 14 residues long. The germline V gene encodes CDR1 SGHRS and CDR2 YFSETQ. This chain's CDR3 is CASSLDRGGGTQYF. The CDR3 bases are TGCGCCAGCAGCTTGGACAGGGGAGGCGGTACGCAGTATTTT.

The genes are TRBV7-9 and TRBJ2-3, with 9 bases aligning to TRBD2. The CDR3 is 16 residues long. With V trimmed by 1 base and J by 4 bases, 6 bases remained unmatched. Per the germline V gene, CDR1 is SEHNR and CDR2 is FQNEAQ (reference sequence). Here the CDR3 DNA reads TGTGCCAGCAGCTTAGGAGCTAGCGGGAACGCAGATACGCAGTATTTT. Protein sequence: CASSLGASGNADTQYF.

This clonotype was detected a few times. The genes are TRBV5-1 and TRBJ2-3; 11 bases align to TRBD2. Trimming took 4 bases from V and 0 from J; bases not matched to a gene: 10. The CDR3 covers 18 residues. Germline V gene lookup returns CDR1 SGHRS and CDR2 YFSETQ. Here the CDR3 reads CASSRSGLAAESTDTQYF. In DNA, the CDR3 is TGCGCCAGCAGCCGTTCGGGACTAGCGGCCGAAAGCACAGATACGCAGTATTTT.

This chain joins TRBV11-2 and TRBJ2-7; 8 positions agree with TRBD1. This CDR3 is built from 15 residues. Germline V gene lookup returns CDR1 SGHAT and CDR2 FQNNGV. The V segment lost 7 bases and the J segment 7 bases; nucleotides outside the gene matches: 15. In DNA, the CDR3 is TGTGCCAGCACCGTTAGGATGCAGGGGGCAGGGGAGCAGTACTTC. Translated: CASTVRMQGAGEQYF.

This clonotype has at least ten counts. The chain is built from TRBV7-8 and TRBJ1-5, with D unresolved. The CDR3 has 15 amino acids. Trimming took off 1 base at V and 5 bases at J, with 12 bases between the two ends. Germline V lookup: CDR1 SGHVS, CDR2 FQNEAQ. The CDR3 DNA sequence: TGTGCCAGCAGCTTAGAGAGCCGGAACTATCAGCCCCAGCATTTT. Amino acids: CASSLESRNYQPQHF. Full variable domain (remainder filled in from reference TRBV7-8 and TRBJ1-5): GAGVSQSPRYKVAKRGQDVALRCDPISGHVSLFWYQQALGQGPEFLTYFQNEAQLDKSGLPSDRFFAERPEGSVSTLKIQRTQQEDSAVYLCASSLESRNYQPQHFGDGTRLSIL.